Listed here are 4 T cell receptor beta chains from one sample, sequenced in a study of shared clonotypes between healthy human individuals (TCRdb year 2020). Preparation of the library involved the immunoSEQ multiplex PCR assay. Drawn from immuneACCESS, this table holds only the in-frame rearrangements with V and J called that TCRdb kept. Clones are partly lost; checked studies trace under half to an unresolved V gene and leave the rest unexplained. The sample yields some 490,000 clones; around 73% were counted once. The top ten constitute around 13% of the sample. The sequenced sample was PBMCs. These receptors were obtained from a woman aged 40-49 years in good health. Some clones in this sample may be carry-over from other donors' samples.

Of note for this clone: With only one base between it and a far larger clone, this is likely a read error. This CDR3 is CASSKLRGPLRGTYEQHF. As DNA, the CDR3 is TGTGCCAGCAGCAAACTTCGGGGACCCTTAAGGGGTACCTACGAGCAGCACTTC. This sequence joins TRBV21-1 and TRBJ2-7. TRBV21-1 constitutes a pseudogene. The length of the CDR3 is 18 residues.

The chain has TRBV30 and TRBJ2-5; TRBD2 matches 14 bases. The assigned J gene may be wrong: the sequence end matches TRBJ2-7 better. In germline, CDR1 is GTSNPN, CDR2 SVGIG (reference sequence). The CDR3 length is 14 residues. DNA of the CDR3: TGTGCCTGGGACGGACTAGCGGGAGGTTACGAGCAGTACTTC. Translated: CAWDGLAGGYEQYF.

On this clone itself: The sample contains more than one DNA sequence encoding this CDR3. The genes are TRBV5-1 and TRBJ1-5; no reliable D call. Germline CDR1 and CDR2: SGHRS and YFSETQ. Trimming cost V 0 bases and J 1 base, with 2 bases left between them. The CDR3 contains 13 residues. The CDR3 DNA is TGCGCCAGCAGCTTGGACAGCAATCAGCCCCAGCATTTT. This translates into CASSLDSNQPQHF.

With regard to this clone: A far larger clone lies a single base away; this is likely a read error. V is TRBV28 and J is TRBJ1-1; unclear D gene. V was clipped by 5 bases and J by 7 bases, with 23 bases between them. The CDR3 has 16 amino acids. Germline V lookup: CDR1 MDHEN, CDR2 SYDVKM. The CDR3, as DNA: TGTGCCAGCAGTCTTTCTGGCCGGCCTATGTCGTATGAAGCTTTCTTT. The encoded protein is CASSLSGRPMSYEAFF.